The 19 T cell receptor beta chains given below trace back to one sample, sequenced in a study of B cell selection in AIRE deficiency. Sorted regulatory T cells were CD4-positive, CD25-high and CD127-low or negative. Profiled with immunoSEQ multiplex PCR; TCRdb holds only in-frame clones, not every one. The table has 11,000 to 15,000 clones, roughly 91% seen once. Sample: Tregs sorted from PBMCs. These receptors were collected from a human donor with AIRE deficiency.

This rearrangement joins TRBV7-9 to TRBJ2-1; D possibly corresponds to TRBD1 (5 bases). Trimming shortened V by 5 bases and J by 4 bases, and 15 bases separated the two germline ends. This CDR3 comprises 15 residues. Germline V lookup: CDR1 SEHNR, CDR2 FQNEAQ (reference sequence). The CDR3 region is CASSHRTEIYNEQFF. The CDR3 bases are TGTGCCAGCAGCCACAGGACGGAGATATACAATGAGCAGTTCTTC.

By share of the sample, this clone is medium-sized. The chain has TRBV15 and TRBJ2-7, with D tentatively TRBD1 or TRBD2 (6 bases each). Germline CDR1 LNHNV, CDR2 YYDKDF (reference sequence). CDR3 length: 14 residues. V dropped 1 base and J dropped 1 base, with 8 bases sitting between them. The DNA for the CDR3 is TGTGCCACCAGCAGAGTAGGGGGGTCCTACGAGCAGTACTTC. It codes for CATSRVGGSYEQYF.

CDR3 coding DNA: TGCAGCGTTCCGGGACGGACGAACTATGGCTACACCTTC. Residues: CSVPGRTNYGYTF. This chain connects TRBV29-1 to TRBJ1-2; D perhaps matches TRBD1 (5 bases). CDR1 is SQVTM, CDR2 ANQGSEA, per germline. The V end lost 5 bases, the J end lost 2 bases, and 12 bases lay between the germline ends. The CDR3 is 13 amino acids.

The genes are TRBV5-5 and TRBJ1-1; 7 nucleotides agree with TRBD1. V gave up 2 bases and J gave up 5 bases; unmatched junction bases: 9. Germline V CDR1 and CDR2: SGHKS, YYEKEE (reference sequence). The CDR3 totals 15 residues. The chain's CDR3 is CASSLLGGFETEAFF. The CDR3 DNA sequence: TGTGCCAGCAGCTTATTAGGGGGCTTTGAGACTGAAGCTTTCTTT.

The rearrangement links TRBV15 to TRBJ2-5, with 7 bases that match TRBD2. J lost 3 bases, V lost 0 bases, and 4 bases had no gene match. The CDR3 is 15 amino acids. Germline V gives CDR1 LNHNV, CDR2 YYDKDF (reference sequence). The CDR3 DNA follows: TGTGCCACCAGCAGAGATCCCGGGACTAAAGAGACCCAGTACTTC. This translates into CATSRDPGTKETQYF.

V is TRBV28 and J is TRBJ2-7; D is unresolved. The CDR3 spans 11 residues. The V gene's germline CDR1 is MDHEN and CDR2 SYDVKM. With 3 bases removed from V and 6 bases from J, the gap between germline ends came to 6 bases. CDR3 nucleotides: TGTGCCAGCAGTTTCCTGCGCGAGCAGTACTTC. Its protein is CASSFLREQYF.

This rearrangement joins TRBV19 to TRBJ1-5, with D unclear. CDR3 length: 15 residues. Deletions cut 5 bases from V and 1 base from J, with 12 bases between. The germline CDR1 and CDR2 sequences are LNHDA and SQIVND (reference sequence). CDR3 coding DNA: TGTGCCAGTAGTTGGGCTGAGACCAGCAATCAGCCCCAGCATTTT. The encoded protein is CASSWAETSNQPQHF.

This sequence joins TRBV7-8 and TRBJ2-7; 9 bases match TRBD2. CDR3 length: 15 amino acids. Losses at the gene ends were 5 bases for V and 3 bases for J; bases not matched to a gene: 8. The germline V gene encodes CDR1 SGHVS and CDR2 FQNEAQ. CDR3 DNA sequence: TGTGCCAGCAGCCATCTACCTAGCGGGGTCTACGAGCAGTACTTC. It specifies CASSHLPSGVYEQYF.

This clone is a singleton in its sample. The chain combines TRBV6-1 with TRBJ2-5; perhaps D is TRBD1 or TRBD2 (5 bases each). The germline gives CDR1 MNHNS, CDR2 SASEGT. Trimming removed 7 bases from V and 7 bases from J, with 22 bases in between. There are 15 residues in the CDR3. CDR3 loop: CASTKRGTSRGTQYF. CDR3 coding DNA: TGTGCCAGCACAAAACGGGGCACCTCCCGAGGGACCCAGTACTTC.

This clone was seen a few times. J is TRBJ1-2 and V is TRBV19; TRBD1 might be the D (5 bases). V lost 3 bases and J lost 2, with 10 bases in between. CDR3 size: 14 residues. CDR1 is LNHDA and CDR2 is SQIVND in the germline V gene (reference sequence). The CDR3 DNA reads as TGTGCCAGTAGTATTAGGGACCTGAACTATGGCTACACCTTC. Its protein product is CASSIRDLNYGYTF.

J is TRBJ2-7 and V is TRBV19, with 13 bases fitting TRBD2. V lost 8 bases, J lost 6 bases, and 16 bases stayed unmatched. This CDR3 spans 17 amino acids. Per germline, CDR1 LNHDA and CDR2 SQIVND (reference sequence). In nucleotides, the CDR3 is TGTGCCAGTGGAAAAGGAGGTGGGACTAGCGGGATAGGCGAGCAGTACTTC. It translates to CASGKGGGTSGIGEQYF.

The V and J genes are TRBV2 and TRBJ2-1; 10 bases agree with TRBD2. CDR1 is SNHLY, CDR2 FYNNEI, per germline. The CDR3 is 16 residues long. V shed 7 bases and J 9 bases; nucleotides not matched to a gene: 15. Written as DNA, the CDR3 is TGTGCCAGCATTAGAAGCGGGAGGGCCGAACAGGGTGAGCAGTTCTTC. This codes for CASIRSGRAEQGEQFF.

The chain joins TRBV29-1 to TRBJ2-2; D is uncertain. Trimming took 7 bases from V and 2 from J, leaving 2 bases between them. The CDR3 covers 10 residues. CDR1 is SQVTM, CDR2 ANQGSEA, per germline. CDR3 nucleotide sequence: TGCAGCGACAACACCGGGGAGCTGTTTTTT. Amino acids: CSDNTGELFF.

This clone showed up just once. The CDR3 is CASSRDVWASGFYEQYF. CDR3 DNA sequence: TGTGCCAGCAGCCGAGATGTTTGGGCTAGCGGATTCTACGAGCAGTACTTC. The chain uses TRBV4-2 and TRBJ2-7; 7 bases line up with TRBD2. Trimming removed 4 bases from V and 3 bases from J; junction bases left unmatched: 15. The CDR3 is 17 residues long. The germline CDR1 and CDR2 sequences are LGHNA and YNFKEQ.

The chain links TRBV19 to TRBJ2-3; D not certain. The germline CDR1 and CDR2 sequences are LNHDA and SQIVND (reference sequence). V lost 7 bases to trimming and J lost 4 bases, with 9 bases between them. The CDR3 has 12 amino acids. The CDR3 region has the DNA TGTGCCAGTAACTTCGGAGCAGATACGCAGTATTTT. As protein: CASNFGADTQYF.

This sequence joins TRBV4-1 and TRBJ2-7; TRBD2 matches at 10 bases. V was pared by 3 bases and J by 5 bases, with 10 bases of the junction left unmatched. Per the germline V gene, CDR1 is MGHRA and CDR2 is YSYEKL. This CDR3 contains 16 residues. Here the CDR3 reads CASSQDPSGSHDEQYF. The CDR3 nucleotides read TGCGCCAGCAGCCAGGACCCTAGCGGGAGTCACGACGAGCAGTACTTC.

This clone was seen only once. The chain uses TRBV5-1 and TRBJ2-1, with 9 bases aligning to TRBD1. Germline V gives CDR1 SGHRS, CDR2 YFSETQ. Germline trimming cut 4 bases from V and 12 bases from J; bases unmatched to any gene: 5. This CDR3 is built from 12 residues. CDR3 DNA sequence: TGCGCCAGCAGCCCGGGGACAGGGTGGCAGTTCTTC. Protein sequence: CASSPGTGWQFF.

The genes are TRBV10-3 and TRBJ2-1; 13 bases are a match to TRBD2. Germline lookup yields CDR1 ENHRY and CDR2 SYGVKD. The CDR3 loop spans 13 amino acids. The ends lost 8 bases at V and 5 bases at J; junction bases unmatched: 0. DNA for the CDR3: TGTGCCATCGGGACTAGCGGGAACAATGAGCAGTTCTTC. It codes for CAIGTSGNNEQFF.

The rearrangement uses TRBV11-1 and TRBJ2-5; 10 bases line up with TRBD2. The germline gives CDR1 SGHAT, CDR2 FQDESV (reference sequence). The CDR3 spans 16 residues. The J segment lost 2 bases and the V segment lost 1 base, leaving 4 bases of the junction unmatched. CDR3 sequence: CASSLGLAGRQETQYF. The CDR3 DNA is TGTGCCAGCAGCTTAGGACTAGCGGGCCGACAAGAGACCCAGTACTTC.